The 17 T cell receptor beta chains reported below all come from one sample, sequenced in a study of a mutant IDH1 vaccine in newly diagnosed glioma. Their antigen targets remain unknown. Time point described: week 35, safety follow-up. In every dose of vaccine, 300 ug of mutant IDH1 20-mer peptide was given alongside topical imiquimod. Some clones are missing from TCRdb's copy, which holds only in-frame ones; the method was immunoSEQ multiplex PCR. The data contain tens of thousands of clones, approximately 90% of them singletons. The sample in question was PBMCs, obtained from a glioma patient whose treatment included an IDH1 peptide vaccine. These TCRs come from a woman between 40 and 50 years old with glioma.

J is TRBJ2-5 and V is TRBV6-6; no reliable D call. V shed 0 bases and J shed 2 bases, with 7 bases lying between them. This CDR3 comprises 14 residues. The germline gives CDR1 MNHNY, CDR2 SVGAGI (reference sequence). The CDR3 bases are TGTGCCAGCAGTTACTCGGGCAGACAAGAGACCCAGTACTTC. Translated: CASSYSGRQETQYF.

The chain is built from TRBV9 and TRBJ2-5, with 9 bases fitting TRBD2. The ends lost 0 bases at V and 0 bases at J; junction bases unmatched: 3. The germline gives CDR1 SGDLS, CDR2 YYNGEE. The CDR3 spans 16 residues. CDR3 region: CASSVGGREYQETQYF. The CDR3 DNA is TGTGCCAGCAGCGTAGGCGGGAGGGAGTACCAAGAGACCCAGTACTTC. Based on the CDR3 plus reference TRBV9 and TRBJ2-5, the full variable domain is DSGVTQTPKHLITATGQRVTLRCSPRSGDLSVYWYQQSLDQGLQFLIQYYNGEERAKGNILERFSAQQFPDLHSELNLSSLELGDSALYFCASSVGGREYQETQYFGPGTRLLVL.

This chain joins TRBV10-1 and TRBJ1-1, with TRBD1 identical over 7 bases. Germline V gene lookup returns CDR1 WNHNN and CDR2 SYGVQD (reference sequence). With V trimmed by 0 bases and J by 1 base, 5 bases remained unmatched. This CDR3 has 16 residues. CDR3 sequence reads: CASSESRGGPNTEAFF. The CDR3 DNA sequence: TGCGCCAGCAGTGAGTCCCGAGGGGGCCCGAACACTGAAGCTTTCTTT.

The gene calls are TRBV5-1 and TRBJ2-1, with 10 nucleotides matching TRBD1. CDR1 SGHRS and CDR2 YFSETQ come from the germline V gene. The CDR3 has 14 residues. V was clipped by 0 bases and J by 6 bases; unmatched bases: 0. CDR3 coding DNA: TGCGCCAGCAGCTTGGGACAGGGGGCCAATGAGCAGTTCTTC. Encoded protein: CASSLGQGANEQFF.

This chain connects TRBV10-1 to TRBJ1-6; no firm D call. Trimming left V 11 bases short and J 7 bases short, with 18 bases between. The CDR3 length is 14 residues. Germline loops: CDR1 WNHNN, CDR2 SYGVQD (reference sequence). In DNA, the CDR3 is TGCGCCCGAAGAGGCGGTTTAGGGAATTCACCCCTCCACTTT. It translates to CARRGGLGNSPLHF.

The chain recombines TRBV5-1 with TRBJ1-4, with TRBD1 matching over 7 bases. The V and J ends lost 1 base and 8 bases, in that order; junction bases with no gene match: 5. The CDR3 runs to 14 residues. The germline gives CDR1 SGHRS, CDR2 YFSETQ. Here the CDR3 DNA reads TGCGCCAGCAGCTTGACAGGGGCGGGAGAAAAACTGTTTTTT. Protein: CASSLTGAGEKLFF.

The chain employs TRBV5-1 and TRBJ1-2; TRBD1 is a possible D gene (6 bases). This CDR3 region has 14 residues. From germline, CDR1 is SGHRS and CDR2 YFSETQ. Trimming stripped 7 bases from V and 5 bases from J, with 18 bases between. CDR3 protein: CASGTDSPPYGYTF. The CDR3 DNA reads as TGCGCCAGCGGAACGGACAGCCCGCCTTATGGCTACACCTTC. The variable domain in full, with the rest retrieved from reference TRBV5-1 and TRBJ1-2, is KAGVTQTPRYLIKTRGQQVTLSCSPISGHRSVSWYQQTPGQGLQFLFEYFSETQRNKGNFPGRFSGRQFSNSRSEMNVSTLELGDSALYLCASGTDSPPYGYTFGSGTRLTVV.

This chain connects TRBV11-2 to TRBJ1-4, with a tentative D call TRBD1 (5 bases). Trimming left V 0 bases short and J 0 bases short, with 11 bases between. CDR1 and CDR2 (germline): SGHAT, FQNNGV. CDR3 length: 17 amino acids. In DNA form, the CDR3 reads TGTGCCAGCAGCTTAGAGTGGGGGACTGCAACTAATGAAAAACTGTTTTTT. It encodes CASSLEWGTATNEKLFF. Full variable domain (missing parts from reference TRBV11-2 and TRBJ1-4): EAGVAQSPRYKIIEKRQSVAFWCNPISGHATLYWYQQILGQGPKLLIQFQNNGVVDDSQLPKDRFSAERLKGVDSTLKIQPAKLEDSAVYLCASSLEWGTATNEKLFFGSGTQLSVL.

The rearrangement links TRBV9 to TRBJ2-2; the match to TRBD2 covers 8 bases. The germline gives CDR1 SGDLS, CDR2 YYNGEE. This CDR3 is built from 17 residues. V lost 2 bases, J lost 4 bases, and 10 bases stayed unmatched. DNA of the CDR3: TGTGCCAGCAGCGTCCTCACTAGCGGATTTTCCACCGGGGAGCTGTTTTTT. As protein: CASSVLTSGFSTGELFF.

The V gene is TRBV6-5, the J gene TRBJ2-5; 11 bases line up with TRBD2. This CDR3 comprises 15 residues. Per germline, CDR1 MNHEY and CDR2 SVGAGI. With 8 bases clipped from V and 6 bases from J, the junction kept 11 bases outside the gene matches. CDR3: CASSLAGGPRQTQYF. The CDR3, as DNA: TGTGCCAGCTCATTAGCGGGGGGGCCGCGGCAGACCCAGTACTTC.

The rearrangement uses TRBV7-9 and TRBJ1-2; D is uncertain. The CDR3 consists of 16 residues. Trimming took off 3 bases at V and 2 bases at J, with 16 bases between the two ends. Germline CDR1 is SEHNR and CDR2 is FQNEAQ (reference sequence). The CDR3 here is CASSLSAGGPNYGYTF. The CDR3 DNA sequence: TGTGCCAGCAGCTTGTCCGCGGGAGGCCCCAACTATGGCTACACCTTC.

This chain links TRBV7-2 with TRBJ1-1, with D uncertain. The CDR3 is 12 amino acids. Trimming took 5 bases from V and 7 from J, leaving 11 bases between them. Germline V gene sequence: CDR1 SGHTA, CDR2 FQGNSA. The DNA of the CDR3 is TGTGCCAGCAGCCCGACCAGGATTGAAGCTTTCTTT. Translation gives CASSPTRIEAFF.

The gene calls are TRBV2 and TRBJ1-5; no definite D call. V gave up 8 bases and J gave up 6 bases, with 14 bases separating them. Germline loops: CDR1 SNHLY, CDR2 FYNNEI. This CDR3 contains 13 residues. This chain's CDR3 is CASSVEKGQPQHF. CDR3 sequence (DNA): TGTGCCAGCTCGGTAGAAAAGGGTCAGCCCCAGCATTTT.

The CDR3 coding sequence is TGTGCCAGCAGTGGTCGGGGGGAGAGCTCCTACAATGAGCAGTTCTTC. Translated, it gives CASSGRGESSYNEQFF. The chain links TRBV28 to TRBJ2-1; 7 bases match TRBD2. CDR1 is MDHEN, CDR2 SYDVKM, per germline. Trimming at V came to 5 bases and at J to 0 bases, leaving 7 bases not matched to a gene. CDR3 length: 16 residues.

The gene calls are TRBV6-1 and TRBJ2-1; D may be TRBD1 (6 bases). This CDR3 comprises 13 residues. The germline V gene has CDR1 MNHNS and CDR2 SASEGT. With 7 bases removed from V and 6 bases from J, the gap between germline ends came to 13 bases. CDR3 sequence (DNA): TGTGCCAGCACCGCCGACAGGACCAATGAGCAGTTCTTC. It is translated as CASTADRTNEQFF.

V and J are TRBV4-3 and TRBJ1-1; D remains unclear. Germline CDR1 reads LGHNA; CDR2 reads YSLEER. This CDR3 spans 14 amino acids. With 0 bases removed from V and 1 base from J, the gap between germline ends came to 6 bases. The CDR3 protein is CASSQDIANTEAFF. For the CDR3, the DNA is TGCGCCAGCAGCCAAGATATAGCGAACACTGAAGCTTTCTTT.

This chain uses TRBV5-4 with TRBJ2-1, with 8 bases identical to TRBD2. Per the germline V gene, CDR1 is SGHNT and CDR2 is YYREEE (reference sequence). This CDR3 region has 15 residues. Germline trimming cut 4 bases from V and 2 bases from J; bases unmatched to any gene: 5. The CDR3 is CASSAGLGAYNEQFF. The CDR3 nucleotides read TGTGCCAGCAGCGCGGGACTAGGAGCCTACAATGAGCAGTTCTTC. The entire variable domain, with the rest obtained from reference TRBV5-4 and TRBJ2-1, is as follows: ETGVTQSPTHLIKTRGQQVTLRCSSQSGHNTVSWYQQALGQGPQFIFQYYREEENGRGNFPPRFSGLQFPNYSSELNVNALELDDSALYLCASSAGLGAYNEQFFGPGTRLTVL.